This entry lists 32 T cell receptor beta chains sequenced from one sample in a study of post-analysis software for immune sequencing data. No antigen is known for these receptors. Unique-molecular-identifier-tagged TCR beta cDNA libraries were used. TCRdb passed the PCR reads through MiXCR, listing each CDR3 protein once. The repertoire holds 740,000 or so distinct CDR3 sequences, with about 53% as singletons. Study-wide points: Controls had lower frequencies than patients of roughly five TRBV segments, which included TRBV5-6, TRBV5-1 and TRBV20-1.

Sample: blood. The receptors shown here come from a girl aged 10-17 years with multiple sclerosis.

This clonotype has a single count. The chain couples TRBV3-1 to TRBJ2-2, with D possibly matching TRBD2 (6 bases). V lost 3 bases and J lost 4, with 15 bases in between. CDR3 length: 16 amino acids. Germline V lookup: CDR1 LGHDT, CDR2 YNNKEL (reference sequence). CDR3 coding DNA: TGTGCCAGCAGCCAGACTAGGACCTTTGGCACCGGGGAGCTGTTTTTT. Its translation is CASSQTRTFGTGELFF.

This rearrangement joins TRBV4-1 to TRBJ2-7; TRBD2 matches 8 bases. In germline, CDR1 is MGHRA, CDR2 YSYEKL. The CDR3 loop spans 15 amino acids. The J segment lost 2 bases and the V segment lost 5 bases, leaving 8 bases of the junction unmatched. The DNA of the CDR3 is TGCGCCAGCAGCTACCCAGCGGGAGAGACCTACGAGCAGTACTTC. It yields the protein CASSYPAGETYEQYF.

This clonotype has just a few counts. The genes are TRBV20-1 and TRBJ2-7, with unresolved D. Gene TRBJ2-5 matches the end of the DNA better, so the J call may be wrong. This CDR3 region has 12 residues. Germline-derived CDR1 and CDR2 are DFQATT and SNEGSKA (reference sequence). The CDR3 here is CSARVGAVTQYF. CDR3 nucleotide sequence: TGCAGTGCTAGAGTGGGTGCGGTGACCCAGTACTTC.

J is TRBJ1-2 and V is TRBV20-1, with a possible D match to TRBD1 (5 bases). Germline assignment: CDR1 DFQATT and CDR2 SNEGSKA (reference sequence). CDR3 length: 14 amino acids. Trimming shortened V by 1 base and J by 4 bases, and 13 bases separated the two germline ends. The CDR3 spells CSARAPGRIYGYTF. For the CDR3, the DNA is TGCAGTGCTAGAGCCCCGGGACGAATCTATGGCTACACCTTC.

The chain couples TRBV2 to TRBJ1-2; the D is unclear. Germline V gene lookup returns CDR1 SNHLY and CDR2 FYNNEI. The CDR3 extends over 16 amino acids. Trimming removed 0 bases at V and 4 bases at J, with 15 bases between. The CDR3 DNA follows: TGTGCCAGCAGTGAAGCCCCGCCGACCCGGAGCTATGGCTACACCTTC. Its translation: CASSEAPPTRSYGYTF. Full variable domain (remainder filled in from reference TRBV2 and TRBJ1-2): EPEVTQTPSHQVTQMGQEVILRCVPISNHLYFYWYRQILGQKVEFLVSFYNNEISEKSEIFDDQFSVERPDGSNFTLKIRSTKLEDSAMYFCASSEAPPTRSYGYTFGSGTRLTVV.

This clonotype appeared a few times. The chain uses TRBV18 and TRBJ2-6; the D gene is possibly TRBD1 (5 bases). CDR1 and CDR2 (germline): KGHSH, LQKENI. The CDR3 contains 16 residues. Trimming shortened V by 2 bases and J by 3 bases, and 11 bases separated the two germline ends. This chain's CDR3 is CASSPDSIFGANVLTF. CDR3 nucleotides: TGTGCCAGCTCACCAGACAGTATCTTTGGGGCCAACGTCCTGACTTTC.

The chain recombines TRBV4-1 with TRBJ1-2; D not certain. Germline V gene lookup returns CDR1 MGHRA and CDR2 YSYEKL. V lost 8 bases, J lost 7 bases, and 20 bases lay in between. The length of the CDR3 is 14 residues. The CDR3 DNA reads TGCGCCAGCTCCCGGCCTCCCCCGGGATCTGGCTACACCTTC. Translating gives CASSRPPPGSGYTF.

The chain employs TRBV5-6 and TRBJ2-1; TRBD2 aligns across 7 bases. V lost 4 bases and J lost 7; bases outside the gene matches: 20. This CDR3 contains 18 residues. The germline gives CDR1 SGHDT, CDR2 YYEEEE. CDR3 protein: CASSPSGRLAPKANEQFF. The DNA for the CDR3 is TGTGCCAGCAGCCCATCAGGACGACTAGCCCCGAAAGCAAATGAGCAGTTCTTC.

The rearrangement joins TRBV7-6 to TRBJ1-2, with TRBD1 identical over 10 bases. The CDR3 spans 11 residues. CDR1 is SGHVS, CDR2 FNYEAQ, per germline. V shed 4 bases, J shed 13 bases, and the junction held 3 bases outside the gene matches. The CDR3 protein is CASSSTGGRTF. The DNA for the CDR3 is TGTGCCAGCAGCTCGACAGGGGGCCGCACCTTC.

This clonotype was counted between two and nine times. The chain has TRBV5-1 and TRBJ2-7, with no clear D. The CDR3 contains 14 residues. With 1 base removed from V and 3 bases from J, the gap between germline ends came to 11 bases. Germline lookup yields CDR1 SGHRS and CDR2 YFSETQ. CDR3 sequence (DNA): TGCGCCAGCAGCTTGAAGGATGGGGTCTACGAGCAGTACTTC. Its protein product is CASSLKDGVYEQYF.

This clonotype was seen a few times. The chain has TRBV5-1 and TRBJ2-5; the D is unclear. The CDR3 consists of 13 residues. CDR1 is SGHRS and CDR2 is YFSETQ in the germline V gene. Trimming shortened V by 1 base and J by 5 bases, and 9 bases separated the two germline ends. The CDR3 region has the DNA TGCGCCAGCAGCTTGCACTCGGAGGAGACCCAGTACTTC. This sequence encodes CASSLHSEETQYF.

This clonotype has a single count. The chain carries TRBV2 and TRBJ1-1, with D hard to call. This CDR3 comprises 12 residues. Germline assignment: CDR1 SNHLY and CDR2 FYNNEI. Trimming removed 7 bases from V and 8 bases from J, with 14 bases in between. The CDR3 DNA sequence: TGTGCCAGCATTAAGGTAAACCGAGAAGCTTTCTTT. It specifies CASIKVNREAFF.

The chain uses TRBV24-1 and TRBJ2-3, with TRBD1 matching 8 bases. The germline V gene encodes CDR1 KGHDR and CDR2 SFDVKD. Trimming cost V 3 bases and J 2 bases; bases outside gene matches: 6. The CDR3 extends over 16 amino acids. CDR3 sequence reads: CATSDRQGPNTDTQYF. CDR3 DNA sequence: TGTGCCACCAGTGATAGACAGGGGCCCAACACAGATACGCAGTATTTT.

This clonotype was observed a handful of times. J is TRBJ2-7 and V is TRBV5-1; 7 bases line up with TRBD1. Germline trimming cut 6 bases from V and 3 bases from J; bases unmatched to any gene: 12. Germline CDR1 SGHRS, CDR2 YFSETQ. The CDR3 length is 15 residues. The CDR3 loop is CASKVGTEVFYEQYF. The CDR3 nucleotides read TGCGCCAGCAAAGTCGGGACAGAGGTATTCTACGAGCAGTACTTC.

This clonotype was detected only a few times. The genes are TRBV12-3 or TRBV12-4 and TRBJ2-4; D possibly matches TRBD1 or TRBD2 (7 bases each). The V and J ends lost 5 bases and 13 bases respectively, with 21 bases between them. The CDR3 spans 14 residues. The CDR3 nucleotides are TGTGCCAGCAGTCTCAGGGCAGGGGGGGAGTGGCAGTACTTC. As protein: CASSLRAGGEWQYF.

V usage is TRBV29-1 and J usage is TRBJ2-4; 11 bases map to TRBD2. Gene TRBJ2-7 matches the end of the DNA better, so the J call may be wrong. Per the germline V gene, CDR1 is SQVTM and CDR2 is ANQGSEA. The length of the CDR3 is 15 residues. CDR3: CSAGHSGRGYYEQYF. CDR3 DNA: TGCAGCGCTGGACATAGCGGGAGGGGGTACTACGAGCAGTACTTC.

This CDR3 is CASSGDPGGNTEAFF. CDR3 bases: TGCGCCAGCAGTGGAGATCCAGGGGGGAACACTGAAGCTTTCTTT. The V call is TRBV10-1, the J call TRBJ1-1, with 7 nucleotides matching TRBD1. CDR1 WNHNN and CDR2 SYGVQD come from the germline V gene (reference sequence). There are 15 residues in the CDR3. Trimming took 4 bases from V and 1 from J; bases not matched to a gene: 6.

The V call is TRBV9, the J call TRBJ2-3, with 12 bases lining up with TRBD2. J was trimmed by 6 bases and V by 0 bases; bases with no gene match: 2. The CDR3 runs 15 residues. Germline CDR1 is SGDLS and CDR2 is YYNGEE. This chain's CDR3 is CASSVVGLAGDTQYF. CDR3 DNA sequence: TGTGCCAGCAGCGTAGTTGGACTAGCGGGGGATACGCAGTATTTT.

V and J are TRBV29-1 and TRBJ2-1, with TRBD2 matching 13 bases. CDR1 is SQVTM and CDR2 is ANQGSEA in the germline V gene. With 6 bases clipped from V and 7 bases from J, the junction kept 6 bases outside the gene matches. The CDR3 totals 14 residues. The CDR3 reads CSVLLAGGKNEQFF. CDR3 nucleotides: TGCAGCGTCCTACTAGCGGGAGGGAAGAATGAGCAGTTCTTC.

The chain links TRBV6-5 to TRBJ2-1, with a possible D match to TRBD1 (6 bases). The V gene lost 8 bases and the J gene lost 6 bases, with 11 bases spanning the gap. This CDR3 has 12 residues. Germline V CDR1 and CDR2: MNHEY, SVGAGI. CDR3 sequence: CASQGFFNEQFF. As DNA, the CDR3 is TGTGCCAGCCAGGGGTTCTTCAATGAGCAGTTCTTC.

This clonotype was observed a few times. CDR3 sequence reads: CASSTQTSVGEQYF. The CDR3 DNA follows: TGCGCCAGCAGCACCCAGACTAGCGTGGGCGAGCAGTACTTC. V and J are TRBV5-1 and TRBJ2-7, with 8 bases aligning to TRBD2. V shed 4 bases, J shed 6 bases, and the junction held 9 bases outside the gene matches. The germline CDR1 and CDR2 sequences are SGHRS and YFSETQ. The CDR3 is made up of 14 amino acids.

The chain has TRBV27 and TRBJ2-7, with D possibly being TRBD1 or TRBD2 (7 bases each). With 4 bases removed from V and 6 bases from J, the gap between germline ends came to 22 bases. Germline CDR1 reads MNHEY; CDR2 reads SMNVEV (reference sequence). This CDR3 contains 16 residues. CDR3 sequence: CASSSPVTGRAVEQYF. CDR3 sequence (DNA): TGTGCCAGCAGTTCTCCCGTGACAGGGAGGGCGGTCGAGCAGTACTTC.

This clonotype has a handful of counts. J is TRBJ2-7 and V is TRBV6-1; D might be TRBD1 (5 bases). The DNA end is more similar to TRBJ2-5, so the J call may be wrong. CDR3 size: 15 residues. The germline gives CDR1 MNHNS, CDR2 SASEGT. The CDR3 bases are TGTGCCAGCAGTGGACCCGCAGGGTTGCGGGAGACCCAGTACTTC. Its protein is CASSGPAGLRETQYF.

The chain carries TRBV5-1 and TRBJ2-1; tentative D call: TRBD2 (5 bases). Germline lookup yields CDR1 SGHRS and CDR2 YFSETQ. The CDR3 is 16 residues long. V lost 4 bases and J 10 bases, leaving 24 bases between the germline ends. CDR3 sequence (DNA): TGCGCCAGCAGCCCGCCGACTAATTTTAAGTCTGGGGAGCAGTTCTTC. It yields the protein CASSPPTNFKSGEQFF.

CDR3 loop: CSVVPSWDEQFF. The DNA for the CDR3 is TGCAGCGTTGTCCCTTCTTGGGATGAGCAGTTCTTC. V usage is TRBV29-1 and J usage is TRBJ2-1; D gene ambiguous. Between the trimmed V and J ends, which lost 4 bases and 8 bases, there was a span of 12 bases. CDR3 length: 12 residues. CDR1 is SQVTM, CDR2 ANQGSEA, per germline.

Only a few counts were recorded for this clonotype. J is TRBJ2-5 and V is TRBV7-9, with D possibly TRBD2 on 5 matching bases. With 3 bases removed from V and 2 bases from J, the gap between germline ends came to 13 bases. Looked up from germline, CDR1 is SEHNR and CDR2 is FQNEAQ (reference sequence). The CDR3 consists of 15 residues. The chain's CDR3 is CASSFPLERQETQYF. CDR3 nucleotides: TGTGCCAGCAGCTTCCCACTAGAACGTCAAGAGACCCAGTACTTC.

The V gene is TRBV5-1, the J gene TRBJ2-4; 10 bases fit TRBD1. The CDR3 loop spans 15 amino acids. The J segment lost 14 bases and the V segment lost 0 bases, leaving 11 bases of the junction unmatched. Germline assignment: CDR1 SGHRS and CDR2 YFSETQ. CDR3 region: CASSLEGQGIQKKYF. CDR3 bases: TGCGCCAGCAGCTTGGAGGGACAGGGGATCCAAAAGAAGTACTTC.

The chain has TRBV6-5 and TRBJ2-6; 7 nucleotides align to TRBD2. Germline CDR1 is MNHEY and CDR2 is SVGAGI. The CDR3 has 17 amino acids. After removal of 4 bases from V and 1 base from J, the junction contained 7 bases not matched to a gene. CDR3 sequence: CASSLRESYSGANVLTF. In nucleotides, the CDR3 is TGTGCCAGCAGTTTGCGGGAGTCGTATTCTGGGGCCAACGTCCTGACTTTC.

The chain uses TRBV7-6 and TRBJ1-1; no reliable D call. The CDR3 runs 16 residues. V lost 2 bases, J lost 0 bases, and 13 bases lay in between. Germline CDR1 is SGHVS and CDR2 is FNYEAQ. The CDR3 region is CASSLISIGLNTEAFF. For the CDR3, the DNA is TGTGCCAGCAGCTTAATATCAATAGGATTGAACACTGAAGCTTTCTTT.

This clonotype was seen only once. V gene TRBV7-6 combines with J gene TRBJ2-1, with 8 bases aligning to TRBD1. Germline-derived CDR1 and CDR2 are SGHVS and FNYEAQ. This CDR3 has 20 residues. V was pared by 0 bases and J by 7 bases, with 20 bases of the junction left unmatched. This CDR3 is CASSLALGTSSRTGYNEQFF. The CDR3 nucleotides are TGTGCCAGCAGCTTAGCGCTAGGTACCTCTTCCAGGACAGGGTATAATGAGCAGTTCTTC.

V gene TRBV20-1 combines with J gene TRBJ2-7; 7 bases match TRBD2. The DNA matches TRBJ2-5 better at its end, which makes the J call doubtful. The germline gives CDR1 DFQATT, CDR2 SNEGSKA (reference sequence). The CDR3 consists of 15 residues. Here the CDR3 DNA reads TGCAGTGCTAGGGAACAGAGCGGGATCGGTGAGACCCAGTACTTC. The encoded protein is CSAREQSGIGETQYF.

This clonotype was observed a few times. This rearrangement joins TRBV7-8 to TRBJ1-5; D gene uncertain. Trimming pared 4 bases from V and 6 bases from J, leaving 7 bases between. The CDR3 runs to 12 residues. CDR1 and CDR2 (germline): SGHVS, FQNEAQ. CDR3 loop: CASSSQLQPQHF. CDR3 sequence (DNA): TGTGCCAGCAGCTCACAGCTTCAGCCCCAGCATTTT.